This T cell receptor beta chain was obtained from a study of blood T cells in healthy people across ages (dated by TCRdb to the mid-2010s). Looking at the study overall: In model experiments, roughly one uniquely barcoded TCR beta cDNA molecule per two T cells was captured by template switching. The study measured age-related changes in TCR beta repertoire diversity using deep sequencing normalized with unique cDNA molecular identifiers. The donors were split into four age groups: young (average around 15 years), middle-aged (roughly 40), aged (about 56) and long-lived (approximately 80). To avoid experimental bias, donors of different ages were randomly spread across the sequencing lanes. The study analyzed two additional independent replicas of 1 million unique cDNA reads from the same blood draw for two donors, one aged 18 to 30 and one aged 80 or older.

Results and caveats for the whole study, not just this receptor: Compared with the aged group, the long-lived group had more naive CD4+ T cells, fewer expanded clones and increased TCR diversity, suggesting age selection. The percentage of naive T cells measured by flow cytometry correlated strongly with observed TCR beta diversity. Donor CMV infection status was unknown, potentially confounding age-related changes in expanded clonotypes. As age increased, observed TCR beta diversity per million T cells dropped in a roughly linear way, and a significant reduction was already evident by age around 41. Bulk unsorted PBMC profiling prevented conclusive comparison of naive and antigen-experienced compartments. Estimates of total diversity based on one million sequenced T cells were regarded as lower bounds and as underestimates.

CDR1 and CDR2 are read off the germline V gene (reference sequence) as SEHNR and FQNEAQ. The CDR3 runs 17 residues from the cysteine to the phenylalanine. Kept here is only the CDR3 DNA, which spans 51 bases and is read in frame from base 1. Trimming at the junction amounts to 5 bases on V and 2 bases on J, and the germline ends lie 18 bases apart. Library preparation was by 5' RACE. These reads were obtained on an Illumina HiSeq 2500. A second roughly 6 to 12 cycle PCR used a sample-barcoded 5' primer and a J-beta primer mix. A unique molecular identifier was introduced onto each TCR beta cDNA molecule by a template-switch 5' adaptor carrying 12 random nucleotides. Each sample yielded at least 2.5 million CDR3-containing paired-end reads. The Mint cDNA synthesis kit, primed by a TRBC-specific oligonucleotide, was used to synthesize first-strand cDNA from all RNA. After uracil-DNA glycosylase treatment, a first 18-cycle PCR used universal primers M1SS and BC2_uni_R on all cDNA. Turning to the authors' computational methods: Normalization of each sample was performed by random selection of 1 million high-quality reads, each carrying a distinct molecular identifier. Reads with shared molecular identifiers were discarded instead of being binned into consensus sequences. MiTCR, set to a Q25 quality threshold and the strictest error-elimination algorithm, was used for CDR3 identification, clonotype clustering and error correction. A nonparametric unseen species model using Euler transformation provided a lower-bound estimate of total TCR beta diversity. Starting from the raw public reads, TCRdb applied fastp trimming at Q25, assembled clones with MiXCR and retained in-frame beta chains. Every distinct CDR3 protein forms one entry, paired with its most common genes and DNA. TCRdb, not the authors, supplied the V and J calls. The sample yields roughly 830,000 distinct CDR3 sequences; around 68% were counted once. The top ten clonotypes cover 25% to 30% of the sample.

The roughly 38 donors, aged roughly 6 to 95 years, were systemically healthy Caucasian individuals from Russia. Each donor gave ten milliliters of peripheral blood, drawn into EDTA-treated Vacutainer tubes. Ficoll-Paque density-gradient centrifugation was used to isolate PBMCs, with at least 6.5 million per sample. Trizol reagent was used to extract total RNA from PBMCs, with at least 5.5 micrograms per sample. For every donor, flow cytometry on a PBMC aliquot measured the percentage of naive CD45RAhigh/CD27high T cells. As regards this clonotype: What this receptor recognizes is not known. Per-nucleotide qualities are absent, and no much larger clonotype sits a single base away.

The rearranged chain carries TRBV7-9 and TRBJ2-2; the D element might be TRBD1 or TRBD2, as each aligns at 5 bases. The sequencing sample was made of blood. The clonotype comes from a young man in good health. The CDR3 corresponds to CASSPGQGSGNTGELFF. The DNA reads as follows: TGTGCCAGCAGCCCGGGGCAGGGCTCGGGAAACACCGGGGAGCTGTTTTTT.